A single sample gave rise to the 3 T cell receptor beta chains below, sequenced in a study of T cell repertoires in cytomegalovirus infection. TCRdb processed the reads anew with MiXCR; each CDR3 protein has one entry. Of 60,000 to 75,000 distinct CDR3 sequences in the sample, about 27% were seen once. Which antigens these TCRs recognize remains unknown. Sample: CD8+ T cells from cultured PBMCs, taken from culture after CMV antigen stimulation. Receptors originate from a human donor in good health (CMV status not recorded). Some clones in this sample may be carry-over from other donors' samples.

The table lists this clonotype with many counts. This chain links TRBV7-2 with TRBJ2-2; 10 bases line up with TRBD2. The V and J ends lost 5 bases and 1 base, in that order; junction bases with no gene match: 7. The germline CDR1 and CDR2 sequences are SGHTA and FQGNSA. The CDR3 runs to 17 residues. In DNA, the CDR3 is TGTGCCAGCAGCGAACTTCCTAGCGGGGGGAACACCGGGGAGCTGTTTTTT. Its protein product is CASSELPSGGNTGELFF. Full variable domain (missing parts from reference TRBV7-2 and TRBJ2-2): GAGVSQSPSNKVTEKGKDVELRCDPISGHTALYWYRQSLGQGLEFLIYFQGNSAPDKSGLPSDRFSAERTGGSVSTLTIQRTQQEDSAVYLCASSELPSGGNTGELFFGEGSRLTVL.

This clonotype was seen a few times. The V call is TRBV28, the J call TRBJ1-2; D is unclear. In germline, CDR1 is MDHEN, CDR2 SYDVKM. V was cut by 4 bases and J by 7 bases, with 22 bases left in between. The CDR3 runs 16 residues. CDR3 in DNA: TGTGCCAGCAGTTCCCTAAACGTAAAAGTGATTCTTGGCTACACCTTC. Protein sequence: CASSSLNVKVILGYTF.

The genes are TRBV7-9 and TRBJ2-7, with D hard to call. V was clipped by 3 bases and J by 0 bases, with 6 bases between them. CDR3 length: 13 amino acids. CDR1 is SEHNR and CDR2 is FQNEAQ in the germline V gene (reference sequence). The CDR3 sequence: CASSFPSSYEQYF. CDR3 nucleotides: TGTGCCAGCAGCTTTCCTAGCTCCTACGAGCAGTACTTC.